A single sample is the source of the 22 T cell receptor beta chains below, sequenced in a study of tumor and adjacent non-tumor tissue in lung cancer. The library came from three nested PCR rounds adapted from ARM-PCR protocols. TCRdb reprocessed the multiplex PCR reads via MiXCR and lists one record per CDR3 protein. The profile shows about 90,000 distinct CDR3 sequences, around three quarters of them singletons. The template was RNA from unsorted bulk tissue. Distant lung tissue was collected more than 3 cm away from the tumor edge. Sequenced: distant non-tumor lung tissue. Every receptor here comes from a woman aged 45-65 years with non-small cell lung cancer.

Of note for this clonotype: Given the absence of the conserved phenylalanine or tryptophan at the CDR3 end, a read error is likely. This chain uses TRBV6-5 with TRBJ1-6; 9 bases fit TRBD1. CDR3 length: 15 residues. Per germline, CDR1 MNHEY and CDR2 SVGAGI. This CDR3 is CASSQPGQGNSPLHL. CDR3 nucleotides: TGTGCCAGTAGCCAACCGGGACAGGGTAATTCGCCCCTCCACTTA.

The chain is built from TRBV6-2 or TRBV6-3 and TRBJ1-1, with no clear D. The CDR3 is 14 residues long. Germline CDR1 is MNHEY and CDR2 is SVGEGT. Trimming left V 5 bases short and J 11 bases short, with 21 bases between. CDR3 loop: CASSNLDKGAMAFF. CDR3 in DNA: TGTGCCAGCAGTAACCTCGACAAGGGAGCGATGGCTTTCTTT.

With regard to this clonotype: No conserved phenylalanine or tryptophan ends this CDR3, so it is likely a read error. The chain employs TRBV5-5 and TRBJ1-5; TRBD2 might be the D (5 bases). The end of the DNA aligns better with TRBJ2-3, so the J call may be wrong. The CDR3 runs to 15 residues. The germline V gene encodes CDR1 SGHKS and CDR2 YYEKEE (reference sequence). The CDR3 reads CPSSVNPDWNQPQYS. CDR3 in DNA: TGTCCCAGCAGCGTTAACCCGGACTGGAATCAGCCCCAGTATTCT.

This clonotype was counted many times. This sequence joins TRBV7-9 and TRBJ1-1, with no clear D. Per the germline V gene, CDR1 is SEHNR and CDR2 is FQNEAQ (reference sequence). Trimming pared 10 bases from V and 5 bases from J, leaving 20 bases between. The CDR3 extends over 14 amino acids. Here the CDR3 reads CAIYRHELGTEAFF. Written as DNA, the CDR3 is TGTGCCATCTACAGACACGAGCTGGGGACTGAAGCTTTCTTT.

The table lists this clonotype with a few counts. A clone one base away is much larger, so this may be a read error. No conserved phenylalanine or tryptophan ends this CDR3, so it is likely a read error. V usage is TRBV20-1 and J usage is TRBJ2-1, with 7 bases aligning to TRBD2. Germline V gene lookup returns CDR1 DFQATT and CDR2 SNEGSKA (reference sequence). With V trimmed by 5 bases and J by 9 bases, 7 bases remained unmatched. This CDR3 region has 12 residues. The CDR3 spells CSAQLASGEQFS. The CDR3 bases are TGCAGTGCTCAACTAGCGTCTGGTGAGCAGTTCTCC.

This clonotype appeared once. Mismatch with germline at one junction end may stem from a read error. The chain uses TRBV11-2 and TRBJ2-2; D tentatively reads TRBD1 or TRBD2 (5 bases each). Germline loops: CDR1 SGHAT, CDR2 FQNNGV. CDR3 length: 16 residues. The CDR3 sequence is CASNLEGSPATGELVF. For the CDR3, the DNA is TGCGCCAGCAACTTAGAGGGGTCTCCGGCAACCGGGGAGCTGGTTTTT.

A note on this clonotype: Germline is not matched at one junction end, which may reflect a read error. The chain uses TRBV11-2 and TRBJ2-1; TRBD2 aligns across 7 bases. The CDR3 consists of 18 residues. Germline lookup yields CDR1 SGHAT and CDR2 FQNNGV. The CDR3 protein is CASSLGTNSDGGINEQFF. The CDR3 coding sequence is TGTGCCAGTAGCTTAGGGACTAACTCGGATGGTGGAATCAATGAGCAGTTCTTC.

Comment on this clonotype: At one end, the junction sequence differs from germline, possibly due to a read error. The CDR3 nucleotides are TGTGTCAGCAGCCACGACACCTACGAGCAGTACTTC. Translating gives CVSSHDTYEQYF. This chain links TRBV14 with TRBJ2-7; D unclear. The CDR3 covers 12 residues. Germline V gene sequence: CDR1 SGHDN, CDR2 FVKESK.

At least ten counts were recorded for this clonotype. The chain couples TRBV6-5 to TRBJ1-1; 7 positions agree with TRBD1. Germline values: CDR1 MNHEY, CDR2 SVGAGI. V lost 9 bases, J lost 0 bases, and 7 bases stayed unmatched. This CDR3 has 14 residues. The CDR3 reads CASREGQMNTEAFF. In nucleotides, the CDR3 is TGTGCCAGTCGGGAGGGACAGATGAACACTGAAGCTTTCTTT.

This clonotype was counted many times. The chain links TRBV14 to TRBJ2-1; 14 positions match TRBD2. The CDR3 is made up of 18 amino acids. Germline-derived CDR1 and CDR2 are SGHDN and FVKESK. J gave up 6 bases and V 3 bases, and 10 bases lay outside the gene matches. The CDR3 sequence: CASSHRPGLAGDGNEQFF. For the CDR3, the DNA is TGTGCCAGCAGCCATCGTCCGGGACTAGCGGGAGATGGCAATGAGCAGTTCTTC.

This clonotype showed up many times. V usage is TRBV6-6 and J usage is TRBJ2-3; maybe TRBD2 (5 bases). The CDR3 runs 14 residues. The V end lost 6 bases, the J end lost 5 bases, and 15 bases lay between the germline ends. CDR1 and CDR2 (germline): MNHNY, SVGAGI (reference sequence). The CDR3 reads CASSDGPGRDTQYF. CDR3 sequence (DNA): TGTGCCAGCAGCGACGGCCCTGGGAGAGATACGCAGTATTTT.

As for this clonotype: This may stem from a read error, because a much larger clone lies one nucleotide away. Because the CDR3 is missing its conserved closing phenylalanine or tryptophan, this is likely a read error. V and J are TRBV24-1 and TRBJ2-1; the match to TRBD2 covers 8 bases. Germline lookup yields CDR1 KGHDR and CDR2 SFDVKD. V trimming: 2 bases; J trimming: 5 bases; junction bases outside the gene matches: 10. The CDR3 has 17 amino acids. The CDR3 loop is CATSDYELADTNNEQFY. CDR3 nucleotides: TGTGCCACCAGTGATTATGAACTAGCGGATACTAACAATGAGCAGTTCTAC.

This clonotype was counted a single time. V and J are TRBV12-3 or TRBV12-4 and TRBJ2-1, with 9 nucleotides matching TRBD1. Unmatched junction bases numbered 14, after V lost 10 bases and J lost 7 bases. The CDR3 sequence is 15 residues long. The CDR3 sequence is CANSSPGQGSNEQFF. The CDR3 bases are TGTGCCAATAGTTCCCCGGGACAGGGATCTAATGAGCAGTTCTTC.

The J gene is TRBJ2-1, the V gene TRBV7-2; 8 bases map to TRBD1. Trimming cost V 5 bases and J 3 bases; bases outside gene matches: 6. This CDR3 is 15 amino acids long. Germline CDR1 reads SGHTA; CDR2 reads FQGNSA. The CDR3 sequence: CASSGGTGFYNEQFF. The CDR3, as DNA: TGTGCCAGCAGCGGGGGGACAGGATTCTACAATGAGCAGTTCTTC.

Remarks on this clonotype: The conserved phenylalanine or tryptophan normally closing the CDR3 is absent here, so this likely arose from a read error. The J gene is TRBJ2-5, the V gene TRBV29-1, with no clear D. In germline, CDR1 is SQVTM, CDR2 ANQGSEA. This CDR3 comprises 14 residues. In DNA, the CDR3 is TGCAACGTTGAAACGGCCTTACGTCAAGAGACCCAGTACTCC. This sequence encodes CNVETALRQETQYS.

Comments on this clonotype: Relative to the germline gene, one junction end is altered; a read error may explain this. This chain links TRBV10-2 with TRBJ1-2; D is ambiguous. The CDR3 has 12 amino acids. Germline V gene sequence: CDR1 WSHSY, CDR2 SAAADI. The CDR3 DNA follows: TGCGCCAGCAGTGTTAATCTCTATGACTACACCTTC. Translating it yields CASSVNLYDYTF.

Of note for this clonotype: The junction shows a germline mismatch at one end, possibly a read error. The V gene is TRBV10-3, the J gene TRBJ2-7, with D hard to call. The CDR3 covers 11 residues. Germline V gene lookup returns CDR1 ENHRY and CDR2 SYGVKD. The CDR3 sequence is CAISNIEEQYF. The CDR3 nucleotides are TGTGCCATCAGTAACATCGAGGAGCAATACTTC.

Many counts were recorded for this clonotype. The CDR3 DNA sequence: TGTGCCACCCGCCCGGGGGAGGGAGAGACCCAGTACTTC. Protein: CATRPGEGETQYF. The genes are TRBV10-3 and TRBJ2-5, with TRBD2 identical over 7 bases. This CDR3 is built from 13 residues. Looked up from germline, CDR1 is ENHRY and CDR2 is SYGVKD. V lost 10 bases, J lost 4 bases, and 9 bases stayed unmatched.

Points on this clonotype: The junction departs from germline at one end; a sequencing error may be responsible. The chain has TRBV11-2 and TRBJ2-3, with a weak D call TRBD2 (7 bases). The CDR3 contains 16 residues. Germline CDR1 and CDR2: SGHAT and FQNNGV. The DNA of the CDR3 is TGTGCCAGCAGCCTTTTAGCAGGAGGGGGGGAAGATACGCAATATTTT. This translates into CASSLLAGGGEDTQYF.

A word on this clonotype: A read error may produce the germline difference seen at one junction end. The CDR3 region is CASSYSLGDTDTQYF. The CDR3 region has the DNA TGTGCCAGCAGTTACAGTCTCGGGGACACAGACACGCAGTATTTT. The rearrangement uses TRBV6-2 or TRBV6-3 and TRBJ2-3; tentative D call: TRBD1 (6 bases). The CDR3 length is 15 residues. Germline loops: CDR1 MNHEY, CDR2 SVGEGT.

In regard to this clonotype: A much larger clone sits a single nucleotide away, making a read error possible. J is TRBJ2-1 and V is TRBV5-8, with 8 bases matching TRBD2. CDR1 is SGHTS and CDR2 is YDEGEE in the germline V gene. The CDR3 has 18 amino acids. The chain's CDR3 is CASSFYMSSAGGGNEKFF. CDR3 DNA sequence: TGTGCCAGCAGCTTCTACATGTCGTCGGCGGGAGGAGGGAATGAGAAGTTCTTC.

The CDR3: CASSLDPRGGETQYF. The CDR3 region has the DNA TGTGCCAGCAGCTTAGATCCCAGGGGGGGGGAGACCCAGTACTTC. This rearrangement joins TRBV11-2 to TRBJ2-5, with D perhaps assigned TRBD1 or TRBD2 (7 bases each). This CDR3 comprises 15 residues. Germline values: CDR1 SGHAT, CDR2 FQNNGV. V lost 0 bases and J lost 5, with 13 bases in between. The whole variable domain, remainder taken from reference TRBV11-2 and TRBJ2-5, is EAGVAQSPRYKIIEKRQSVAFWCNPISGHATLYWYQQILGQGPKLLIQFQNNGVVDDSQLPKDRFSAERLKGVDSTLKIQPAKLEDSAVYLCASSLDPRGGETQYFGPGTRLLVL.